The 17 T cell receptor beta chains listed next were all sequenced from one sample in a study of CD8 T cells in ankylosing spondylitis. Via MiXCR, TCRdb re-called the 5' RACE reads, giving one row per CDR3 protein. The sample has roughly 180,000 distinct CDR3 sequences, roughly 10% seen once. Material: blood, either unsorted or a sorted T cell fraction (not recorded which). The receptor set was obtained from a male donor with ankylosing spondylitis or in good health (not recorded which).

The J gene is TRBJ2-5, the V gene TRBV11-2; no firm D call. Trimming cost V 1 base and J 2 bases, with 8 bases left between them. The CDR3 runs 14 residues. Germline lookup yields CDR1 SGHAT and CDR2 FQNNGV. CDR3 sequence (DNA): TGTGCCAGCAGCTTAGCAACCTTTCAAGAGACCCAGTACTTC. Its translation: CASSLATFQETQYF.

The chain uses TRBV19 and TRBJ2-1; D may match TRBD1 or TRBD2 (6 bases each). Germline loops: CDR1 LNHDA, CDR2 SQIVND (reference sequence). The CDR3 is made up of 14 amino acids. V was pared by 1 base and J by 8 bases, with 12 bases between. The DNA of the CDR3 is TGTGCCAGTAGTATAGCGGGGGCTAGAGATGAGCAGTTCTTC. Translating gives CASSIAGARDEQFF. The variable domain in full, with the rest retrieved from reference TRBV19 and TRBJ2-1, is DGGITQSPKYLFRKEGQNVTLSCEQNLNHDAMYWYRQDPGQGLRLIYYSQIVNDFQKGDIAEGYSVSREKKESFPLTVTSAQKNPTAFYLCASSIAGARDEQFFGPGTRLTVL.

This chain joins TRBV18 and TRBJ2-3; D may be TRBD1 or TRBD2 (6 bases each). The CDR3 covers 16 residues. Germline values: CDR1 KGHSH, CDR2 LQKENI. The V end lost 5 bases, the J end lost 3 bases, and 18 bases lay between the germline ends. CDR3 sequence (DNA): TGTGCCAGCTCAAGGGGGAGGTCATCGGGAACAGATACGCAGTATTTT. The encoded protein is CASSRGRSSGTDTQYF.

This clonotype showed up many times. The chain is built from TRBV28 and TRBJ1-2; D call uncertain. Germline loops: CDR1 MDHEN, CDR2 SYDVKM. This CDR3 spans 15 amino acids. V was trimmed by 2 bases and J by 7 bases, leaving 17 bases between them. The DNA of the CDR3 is TGTGCCAGCAGTTTAACCCAGGCGGATGTTGGTGGCTACACCTTC. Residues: CASSLTQADVGGYTF.

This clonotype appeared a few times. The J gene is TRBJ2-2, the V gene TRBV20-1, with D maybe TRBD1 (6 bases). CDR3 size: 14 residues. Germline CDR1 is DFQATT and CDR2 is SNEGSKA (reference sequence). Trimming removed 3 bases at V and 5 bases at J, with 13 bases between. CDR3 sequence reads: CSARSGQPTGELFF. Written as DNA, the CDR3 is TGCAGTGCTAGGTCGGGACAACCTACCGGGGAGCTGTTTTTT.

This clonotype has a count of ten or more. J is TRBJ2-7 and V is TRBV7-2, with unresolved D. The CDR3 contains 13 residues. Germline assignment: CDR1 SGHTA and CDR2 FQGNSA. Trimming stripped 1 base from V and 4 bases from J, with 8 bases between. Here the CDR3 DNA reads TGTGCCAGCAGCTTAGAAGCATATTACGAGCAGTACTTC. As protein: CASSLEAYYEQYF.

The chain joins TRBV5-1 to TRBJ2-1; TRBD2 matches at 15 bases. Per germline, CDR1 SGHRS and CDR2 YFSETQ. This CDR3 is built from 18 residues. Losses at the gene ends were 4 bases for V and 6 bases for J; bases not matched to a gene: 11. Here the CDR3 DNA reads TGCGCCAGCAGCACTGGACTAGCGGGAGGGCCTTCGGTCAATGAGCAGTTCTTC. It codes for CASSTGLAGGPSVNEQFF.

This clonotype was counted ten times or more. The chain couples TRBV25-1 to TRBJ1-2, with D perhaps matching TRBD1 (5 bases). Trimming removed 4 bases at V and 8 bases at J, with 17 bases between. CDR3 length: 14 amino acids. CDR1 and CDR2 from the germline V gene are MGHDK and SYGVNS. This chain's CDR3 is CASSVSGAQSGYTF. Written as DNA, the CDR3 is TGTGCCAGCAGTGTGTCCGGGGCTCAATCCGGCTACACCTTC.

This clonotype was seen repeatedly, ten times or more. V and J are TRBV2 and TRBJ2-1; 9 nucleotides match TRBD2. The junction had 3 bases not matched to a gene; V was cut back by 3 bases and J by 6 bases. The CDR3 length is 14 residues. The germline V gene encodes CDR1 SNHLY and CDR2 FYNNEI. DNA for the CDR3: TGTGCCAGCAGTGAGACTAGCGGCATCAATGAGCAGTTCTTC. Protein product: CASSETSGINEQFF.

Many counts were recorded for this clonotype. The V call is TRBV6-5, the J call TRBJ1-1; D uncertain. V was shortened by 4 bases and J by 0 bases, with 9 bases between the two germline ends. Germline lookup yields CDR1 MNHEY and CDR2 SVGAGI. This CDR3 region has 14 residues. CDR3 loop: CASSFRPLNTEAFF. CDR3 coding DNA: TGTGCCAGCAGTTTTCGGCCACTGAACACTGAAGCTTTCTTT.

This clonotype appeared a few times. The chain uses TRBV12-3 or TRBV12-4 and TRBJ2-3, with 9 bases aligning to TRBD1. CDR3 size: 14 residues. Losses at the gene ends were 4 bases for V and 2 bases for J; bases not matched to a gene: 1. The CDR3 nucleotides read TGTGCCAGCAGTTGGGACAGGGTCACAGATACGCAGTATTTT. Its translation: CASSWDRVTDTQYF.

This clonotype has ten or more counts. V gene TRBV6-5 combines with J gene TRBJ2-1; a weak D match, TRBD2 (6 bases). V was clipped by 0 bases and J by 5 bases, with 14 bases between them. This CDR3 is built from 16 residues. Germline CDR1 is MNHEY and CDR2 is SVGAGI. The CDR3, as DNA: TGTGCCAGCAGTTACTCGGGTGGGGGGACGGACAATGAGCAGTTCTTC. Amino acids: CASSYSGGGTDNEQFF.

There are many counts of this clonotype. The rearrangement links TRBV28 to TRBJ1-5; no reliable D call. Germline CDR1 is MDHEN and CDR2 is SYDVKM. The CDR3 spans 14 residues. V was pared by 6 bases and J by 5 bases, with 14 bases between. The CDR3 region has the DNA TGTGCCAGCAGGCCAGAGAGGTTGGATCAGCCCCAGCATTTT. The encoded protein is CASRPERLDQPQHF.

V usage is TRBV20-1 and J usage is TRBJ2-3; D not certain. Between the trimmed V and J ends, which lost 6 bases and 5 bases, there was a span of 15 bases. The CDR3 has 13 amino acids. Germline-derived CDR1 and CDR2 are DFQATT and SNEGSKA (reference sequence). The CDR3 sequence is CSAPFGTGDTQYF. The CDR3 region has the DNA TGCAGTGCCCCCTTCGGCACCGGAGATACGCAGTATTTT.

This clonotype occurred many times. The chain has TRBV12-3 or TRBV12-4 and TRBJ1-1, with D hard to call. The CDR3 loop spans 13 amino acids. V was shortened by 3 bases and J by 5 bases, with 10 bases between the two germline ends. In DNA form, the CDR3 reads TGTGCCAGCAGTTTCCGGGCTGGGACTGAAGCTTTCTTT. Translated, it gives CASSFRAGTEAFF.

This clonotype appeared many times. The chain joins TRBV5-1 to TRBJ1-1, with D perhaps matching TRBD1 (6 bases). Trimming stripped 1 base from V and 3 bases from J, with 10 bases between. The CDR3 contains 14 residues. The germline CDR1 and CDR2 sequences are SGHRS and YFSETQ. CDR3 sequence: CASSLYPGDTEAFF. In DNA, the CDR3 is TGCGCCAGCAGCTTGTACCCAGGGGACACTGAAGCTTTCTTT.

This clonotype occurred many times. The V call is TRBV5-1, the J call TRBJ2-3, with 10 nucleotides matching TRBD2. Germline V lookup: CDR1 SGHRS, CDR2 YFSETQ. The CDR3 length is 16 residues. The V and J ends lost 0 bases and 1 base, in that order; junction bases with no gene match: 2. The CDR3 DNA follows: TGCGCCAGCAGCTTGGCCGGGACTAGCGGCACAGATACGCAGTATTTT. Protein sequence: CASSLAGTSGTDTQYF.